This T cell receptor (beta chain) was recovered during a study of OX40 agonist ivuxolimab in advanced cancers. About the study: From roughly 23 to 85 years was the age range, with a mean of roughly 64 years, and 65% to 90% were male. Notes on the study in general: Clonal expansion from baseline to week 6 occurred in both CD4+ and CD8+ T cells.

Between the trimmed V and J ends, which lost 1 base and 3 bases, there was a span of 6 bases. CDR1 and CDR2 from the germline V gene are SGHTA and FQGNSA. The CDR3 totals 13 residues. Repertoires were generated with immunoSEQ multiplex PCR, while TCRdb's copy carries only in-frame clones and drops some. The repertoire holds more than 35,000 clones, 75% to 90% seen once, with approximately 7.5% in the top ten. Blood samples were obtained at baseline, cycle 4 day 1, and cycle 7 day 1. This clone was counted a single time. The antigen remains unidentified. This rearrangement joins TRBV7-2 to TRBJ2-5, with D uncertain. The sequence was obtained from an adult with an advanced solid tumor such as melanoma, head and neck, liver or kidney cancer. The source was CD4+ or CD8+ T cells sorted from blood, collected in a trial of the OX40 agonist ivuxolimab. The CDR3, as DNA: TGTGCCAGCAGCTTAGTTATGGAAGAGACCCAGTACTTC. Its protein product is CASSLVMEETQYF.